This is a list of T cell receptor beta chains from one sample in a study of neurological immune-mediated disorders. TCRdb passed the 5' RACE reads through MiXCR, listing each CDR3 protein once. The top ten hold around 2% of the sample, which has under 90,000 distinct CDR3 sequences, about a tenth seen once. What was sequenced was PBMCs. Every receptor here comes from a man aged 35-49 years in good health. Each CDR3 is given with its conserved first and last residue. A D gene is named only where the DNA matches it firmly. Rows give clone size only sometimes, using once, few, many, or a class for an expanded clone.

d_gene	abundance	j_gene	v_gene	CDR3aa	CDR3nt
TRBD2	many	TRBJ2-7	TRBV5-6	CASSLGPGGTYEQYF	TGTGCCAGCAGCTTGGGCCCGGGGGGGACCTACGAGCAGTACTTC
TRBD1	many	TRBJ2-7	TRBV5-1	CASSPLQGDSYEQYF	TGCGCCAGCAGCCCTCTGCAGGGGGACTCCTACGAGCAGTACTTC
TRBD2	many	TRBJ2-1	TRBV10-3	CAISDGRSGRGNEQFF	TGTGCCATCAGTGATGGAAGGAGCGGGAGGGGGAATGAGCAGTTCTTC
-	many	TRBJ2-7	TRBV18	CASSATEPYEQYF	TGTGCCAGCTCAGCGACAGAACCCTACGAGCAGTACTTC
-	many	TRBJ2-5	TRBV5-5	CASTSDWGYQETQYF	TGTGCCAGCACCTCGGACTGGGGCTACCAAGAGACCCAGTACTTC
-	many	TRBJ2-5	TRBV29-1	CSVGGQGPYQETQYF	TGCAGCGTGGGGGGCCAGGGACCGTACCAAGAGACCCAGTACTTC
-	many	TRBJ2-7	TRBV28	CASSLYPGPHIF	TGTGCCAGCAGTTTATATCCGGGACCTCACATTTTC
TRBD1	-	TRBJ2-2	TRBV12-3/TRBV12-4	CASSQTGGRGGELFF	TGTGCCAGCAGTCAAACAGGGGGCCGAGGCGGGGAGCTGTTTTTT
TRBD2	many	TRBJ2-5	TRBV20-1	CSPGEGNRQTQYF	TGCAGTCCCGGGGAGGGGAACAGACAGACCCAGTACTTC
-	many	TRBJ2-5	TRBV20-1	CSARDQGQETQYF	TGCAGTGCTAGAGATCAGGGGCAAGAGACCCAGTACTTC
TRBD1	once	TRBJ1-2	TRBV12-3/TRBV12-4	CASSLERDSSGYTF	TGTGCCAGCAGTTTGGAAAGGGACAGTAGTGGCTACACCTTC
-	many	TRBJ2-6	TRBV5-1	CASSALPLGANVLTF	TGCGCCAGCAGCGCCCTCCCTCTCGGGGCCAACGTCCTGACTTTC
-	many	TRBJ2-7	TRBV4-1	CASSQGLGNGGPSYEQYF	TGCGCCAGCAGCCAAGGATTGGGCAACGGGGGGCCATCCTACGAGCAGTACTTC
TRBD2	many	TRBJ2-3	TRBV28	CAIGTSGRTDTQYF	TGTGCCATAGGGACTAGCGGGAGAACAGATACGCAGTATTTT
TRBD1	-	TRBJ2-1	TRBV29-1	CSVEGGTGGYEQFF	TGCAGCGTTGAAGGGGGGACAGGGGGTTATGAGCAGTTCTTC
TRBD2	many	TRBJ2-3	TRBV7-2	CASSPGGRTDTQYF	TGTGCCAGCAGCCCCGGGGGGAGGACAGATACGCAGTATTTT
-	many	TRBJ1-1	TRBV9	CASSVSDNTEAFF	TGTGCCAGCAGCGTCTCAGATAACACTGAAGCTTTCTTT
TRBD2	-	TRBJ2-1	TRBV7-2	CASSLLSGGTDEQLF	TGTGCCAGCAGCTTATTAAGCGGGGGTACGGATGAGCAGTTATTC
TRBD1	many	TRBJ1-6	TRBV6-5	CASSYSGTGNSPLHF	TGTGCCAGCAGTTACTCGGGGACAGGGAATTCACCCCTCCACTTT
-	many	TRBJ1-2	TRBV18	CASSPPQGSYGYTF	TGTGCCAGCTCACCACCTCAGGGGAGCTATGGCTACACCTTC
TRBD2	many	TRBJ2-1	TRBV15	CATGVAGGDEQFF	TGTGCCACCGGAGTAGCGGGTGGGGATGAGCAGTTCTTC
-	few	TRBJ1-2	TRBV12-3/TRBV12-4	CASSPRSSGGYTF	TGTGCCAGCAGTCCTAGAAGTTCCGGTGGCTACACCTTC
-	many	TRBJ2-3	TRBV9	CASSYHGTGADTQYF	TGTGCCAGCAGCTACCATGGCACAGGAGCAGATACGCAGTATTTT
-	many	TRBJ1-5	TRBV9	CASSVGQGGQPQHF	TGTGCCAGCAGCGTAGGCCAGGGAGGGCAGCCCCAGCATTTT
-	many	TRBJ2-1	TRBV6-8	CASSHLRLRSYNEQFF	TGTGCCAGCAGCCACCTAAGACTCCGATCCTACAATGAGCAGTTCTTC
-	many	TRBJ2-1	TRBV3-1	CASSPSNSDNEQFF	TGTGCCAGCAGCCCCTCTAACTCGGACAATGAGCAGTTCTTC
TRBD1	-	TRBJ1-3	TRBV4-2	CASSPGATDRMSGNTIYF	TGTGCCAGCAGCCCGGGCGCTACGGACAGGATGAGTGGAAACACCATATATTTT
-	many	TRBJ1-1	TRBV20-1	CSARPNTEAFF	TGCAGTGCTCGACCTAACACTGAAGCTTTCTTT
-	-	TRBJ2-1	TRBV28	CASSLPGESGGEQFF	TGTGCAAGCAGTCTGCCGGGAGAAAGTGGCGGTGAGCAGTTCTTC
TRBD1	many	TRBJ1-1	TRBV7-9	CASSSGGAGRAFF	TGTGCCAGCAGCTCAGGGGGGGCAGGGAGAGCTTTCTTT
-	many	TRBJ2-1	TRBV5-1	CASRRSQEQFF	TGCGCCAGCAGGAGGTCGCAGGAGCAGTTCTTC
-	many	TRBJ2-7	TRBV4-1	CASSPRWGEWDYYEQYF	TGCGCCAGCAGCCCTCGATGGGGGGAGTGGGATTATTACGAGCAGTACTTC
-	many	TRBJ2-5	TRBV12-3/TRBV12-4	CASSLGQTQETQYF	TGTGCCAGCAGTTTAGGTCAGACCCAAGAGACCCAGTACTTC
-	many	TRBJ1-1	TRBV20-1	CSAREPGGGEAFF	TGCAGTGCTAGAGAACCGGGGGGGGGTGAAGCTTTCTTT
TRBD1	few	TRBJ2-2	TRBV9	CASSVAGQGSTGELFF	TGTGCCAGCAGCGTAGCGGGACAGGGATCCACCGGGGAGCTGTTTTTT
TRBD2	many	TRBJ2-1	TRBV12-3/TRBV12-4	CASSPGLDGGEQFF	TGTGCCAGCAGTCCGGGACTAGACGGGGGTGAGCAGTTCTTC
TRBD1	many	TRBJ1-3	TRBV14	CASSPGQGAYTIYF	TGTGCCAGCAGCCCCGGACAGGGGGCATACACCATATATTTT
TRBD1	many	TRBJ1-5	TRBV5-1	CASSVGTGGTNQPQHF	TGCGCCAGCAGCGTGGGGACAGGGGGTACCAATCAGCCCCAGCATTTT
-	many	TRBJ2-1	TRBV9	CASSAPSGPSYNEQFF	TGTGCCAGCAGCGCACCCAGCGGTCCATCCTACAATGAGCAGTTCTTC
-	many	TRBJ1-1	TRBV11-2	CASSHITMGAFF	TGTGCCAGCAGCCATATCACTATGGGAGCTTTCTTT
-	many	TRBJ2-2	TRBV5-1	CASSVQGSGTGELFF	TGCGCCAGCAGCGTCCAAGGGTCGGGGACCGGGGAGCTGTTTTTT
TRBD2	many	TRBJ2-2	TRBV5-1	CASSQGTSGVDSNTGELFF	TGCGCCAGCAGCCAAGGGACTAGCGGGGTTGATTCGAACACCGGGGAGCTGTTTTTT
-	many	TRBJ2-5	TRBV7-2	CASSLQSGTQYF	TGTGCCAGCAGCTTACAGTCAGGCACCCAGTACTTC
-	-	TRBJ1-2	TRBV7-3	CASSLSEQRSGYTF	TGTGCCAGCAGCTTATCAGAACAGCGTAGCGGCTACACCTTC
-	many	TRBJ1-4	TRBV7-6	CASSLPNEKLFF	TGTGCCAGCAGCTTACCTAACGAAAAACTGTTTTTT
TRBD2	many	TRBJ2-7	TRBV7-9	CASSPPGTSPLQSLSEQYF	TGTGCCAGCAGCCCCCCCGGGACTAGTCCCCTACAGTCCCTCTCCGAGCAGTACTTC
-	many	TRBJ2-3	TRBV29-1	CSGQPSANTDTQYF	TGCAGCGGGCAGCCTAGCGCGAACACAGATACGCAGTATTTT
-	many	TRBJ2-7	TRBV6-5	CASSYSRWEYEQYF	TGTGCCAGCAGTTACTCGAGATGGGAATACGAGCAGTACTTC
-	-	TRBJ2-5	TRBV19	CASSGGGLGETQYF	TGTGCCAGTAGTGGGGGGGGGCTTGGGGAGACCCAGTACTTC
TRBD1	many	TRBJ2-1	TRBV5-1	CASSLGGTGVNEQFF	TGCGCCAGCAGCTTGGGAGGGACAGGGGTGAATGAGCAGTTCTTC